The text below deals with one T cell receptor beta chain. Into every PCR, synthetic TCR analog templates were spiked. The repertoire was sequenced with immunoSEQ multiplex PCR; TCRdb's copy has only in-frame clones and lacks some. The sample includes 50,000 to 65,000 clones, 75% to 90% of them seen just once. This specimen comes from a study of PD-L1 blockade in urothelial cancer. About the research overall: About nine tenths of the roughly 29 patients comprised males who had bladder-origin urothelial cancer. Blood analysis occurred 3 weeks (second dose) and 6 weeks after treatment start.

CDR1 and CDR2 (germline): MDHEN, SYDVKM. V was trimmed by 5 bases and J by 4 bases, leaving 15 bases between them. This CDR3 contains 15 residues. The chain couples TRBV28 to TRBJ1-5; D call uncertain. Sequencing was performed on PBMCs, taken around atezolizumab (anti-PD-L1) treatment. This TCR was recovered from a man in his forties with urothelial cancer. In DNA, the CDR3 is TGTGCCAGCAGTAAAGTCACAAGGAGGAATCAGCCCCAGCATTTT. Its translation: CASSKVTRRNQPQHF.